The T cell receptor (beta chain) described here comes from a study of T-cell reconstitution after alpha-beta-depleted transplantation in children (dated by TCRdb to the mid-2010s). The study in broad terms: T-cell immune reconstitution after TCRalphabeta/CD19-depleted allogeneic hematopoietic cell transplantation in children was quantitatively tracked in the study by means of TCR repertoire profiling. Results the study describes overall, beyond this receptor: In some patients, the high TCRbeta diversity seen at day 60 was put down to recipient T cells and intrathymic progenitors that had survived conditioning. About two months after transplant, the apparently early recovery of alphabetaT-cell counts reportedly depended on just several hundred clones that had expanded rapidly and came from non-depleted graft cells. Hyperexpanded clone frequencies declined over subsequent months; after one year, T-cell counts and TCRbeta diversity were mostly attributed to newly produced T cells.

The method was PCR. These reads were obtained on an Illumina HiSeq 2500. TCR library preparation used molecular barcoding, with unique molecular identifiers applied to normalize quantification of the TCRbeta repertoire. TCRdb trimmed the raw reads at Q25, called clones with MiXCR and kept productive beta chains. All rows with the same CDR3 protein become a single entry with the most common DNA and genes. Recorded for this sample are fewer than 350,000 distinct CDR3 sequences; about a tenth of them occurred a single time. The ten largest account for less than 9% of the sample. This clonotype has ten or more counts. There is no known antigen for this receptor. No much larger clone is present one base from it, and per-base qualities are unavailable. The treatment or condition label corresponds to: allogeneic hematopoietic cell transplantation with graft depleted of TCRalphabeta T cells and CD19 B cells. The transplant recipients were children given TCRalphabeta/CD19-depleted allogeneic hematopoietic cell grafts.

The junction shows trimming of 4 bases on V and 4 bases on J, and the gene matches do not reach 23 bases of it. Including the terminal cysteine and phenylalanine, the CDR3 comprises 20 residues. Left in the record is the CDR3 DNA by itself, 60 bases read in frame from the first base. Via the germline V gene, CDR1 is MNHNS and CDR2 SASEGT. The sequence was collected from a boy less than two years old with acute myeloid leukemia, due to receive a stem cell transplant. The chain is made from TRBV6-1 and TRBJ2-7, and 9 bases in between align with TRBD2. Sequences were derived from PBMCs, sampled before TCRalphabeta/CD19-depleted stem cell transplant. The DNA reads as follows: TGTGCCAGCAGTGGCCCGGGGCTAGCGGGACTAAAGGGGGGTTCGTACGAGCAGTACTTC. This sequence encodes CASSGPGLAGLKGGSYEQYF.